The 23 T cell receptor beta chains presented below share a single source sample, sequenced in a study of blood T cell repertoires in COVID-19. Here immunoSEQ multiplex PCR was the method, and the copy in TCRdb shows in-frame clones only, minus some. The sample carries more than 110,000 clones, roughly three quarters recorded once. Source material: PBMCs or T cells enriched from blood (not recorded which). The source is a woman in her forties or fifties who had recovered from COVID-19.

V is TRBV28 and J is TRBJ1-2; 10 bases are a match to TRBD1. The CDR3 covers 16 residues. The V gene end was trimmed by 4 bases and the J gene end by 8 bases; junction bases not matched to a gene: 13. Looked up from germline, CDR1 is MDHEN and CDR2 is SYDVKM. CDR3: CASSSNPGQGPGGYTF. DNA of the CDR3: TGTGCCAGCAGTTCCAATCCGGGACAGGGGCCTGGCGGCTACACCTTC.

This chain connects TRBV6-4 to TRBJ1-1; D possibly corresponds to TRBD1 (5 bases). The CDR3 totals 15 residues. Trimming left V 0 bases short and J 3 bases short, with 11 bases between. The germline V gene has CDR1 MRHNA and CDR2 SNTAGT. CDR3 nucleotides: TGTGCCAGCAGTGACTCGTCAGGGTGGGACACTGAAGCTTTCTTT. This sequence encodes CASSDSSGWDTEAFF.

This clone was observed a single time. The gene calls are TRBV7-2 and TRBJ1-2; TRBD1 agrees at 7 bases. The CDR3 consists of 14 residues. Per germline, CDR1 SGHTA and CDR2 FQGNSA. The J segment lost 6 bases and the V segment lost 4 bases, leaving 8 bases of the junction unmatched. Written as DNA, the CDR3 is TGTGCCAGCAGCTCGTCGACAGGGAATGATGGCTACACCTTC. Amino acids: CASSSSTGNDGYTF.

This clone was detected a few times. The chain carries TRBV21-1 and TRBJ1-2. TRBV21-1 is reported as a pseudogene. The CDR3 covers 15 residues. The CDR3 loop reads CASSKSARGREGYTF. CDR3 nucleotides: TGTGCCAGCAGCAAATCTGCCCGCGGGCGCGAAGGCTACACCTTC.

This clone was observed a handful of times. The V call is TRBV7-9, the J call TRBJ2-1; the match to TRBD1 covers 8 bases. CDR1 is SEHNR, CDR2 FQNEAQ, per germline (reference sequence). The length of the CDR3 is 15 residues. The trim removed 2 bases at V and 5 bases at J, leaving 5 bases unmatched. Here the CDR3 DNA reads TGTGCCAGCAGCTTACCATGGACAGGGAACAATGAGCAGTTCTTC. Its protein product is CASSLPWTGNNEQFF.

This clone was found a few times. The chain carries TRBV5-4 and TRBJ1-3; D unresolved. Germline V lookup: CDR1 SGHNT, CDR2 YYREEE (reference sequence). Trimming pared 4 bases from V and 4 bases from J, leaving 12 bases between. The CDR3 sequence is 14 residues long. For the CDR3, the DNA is TGTGCCAGCAGCCCGGGCGGGGTCGGAAACACCATATATTTT. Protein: CASSPGGVGNTIYF.

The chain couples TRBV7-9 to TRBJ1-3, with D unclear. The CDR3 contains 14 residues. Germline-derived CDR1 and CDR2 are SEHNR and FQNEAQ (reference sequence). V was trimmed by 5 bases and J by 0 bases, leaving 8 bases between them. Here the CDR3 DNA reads TGTGCCAGCAGCCTACTGCGCTCTGGAAACACCATATATTTT. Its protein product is CASSLLRSGNTIYF. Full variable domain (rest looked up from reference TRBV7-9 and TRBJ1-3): DTGVSQNPRHKITKRGQNVTFRCDPISEHNRLYWYRQTLGQGPEFLTYFQNEAQLEKSRLLSDRFSAERPKGSFSTLEIQRTEQGDSAMYLCASSLLRSGNTIYFGEGSWLTVV.

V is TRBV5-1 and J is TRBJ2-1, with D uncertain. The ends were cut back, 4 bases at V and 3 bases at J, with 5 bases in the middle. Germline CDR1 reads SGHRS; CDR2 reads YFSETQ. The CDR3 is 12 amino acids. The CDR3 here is CASSLNYNEQFF. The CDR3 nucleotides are TGCGCCAGCAGCCTTAACTACAATGAGCAGTTCTTC.

CDR3 sequence: CASSLVTGRDEAFF. The CDR3 bases are TGTGCCAGCAGCTTAGTAACAGGGAGAGATGAAGCTTTCTTT. The V and J genes are TRBV11-2 and TRBJ1-1; TRBD1 is a possible D gene (6 bases). Trimming left V 1 base short and J 7 bases short, with 13 bases between. Per germline, CDR1 SGHAT and CDR2 FQNNGV. There are 14 residues in the CDR3.

CDR3 loop: CASSVGQDSYEQYV. CDR3 DNA: TGTGCCAGCAGCGTAGGACAGGATTCCTACGAGCAGTACGTC. The chain couples TRBV9 to TRBJ2-7; a weak D match, TRBD1 (6 bases). This CDR3 is 14 amino acids long. V gave up 0 bases and J gave up 1 base, with 8 bases separating them. CDR1 is SGDLS and CDR2 is YYNGEE in the germline V gene.

CDR3 sequence: CASSLRQGNSPLHF. The CDR3 DNA is TGTGCCAGCAGCCTTAGACAGGGGAATTCACCCCTCCACTTT. V is TRBV7-2 and J is TRBJ1-6; 8 positions match TRBD1. This CDR3 contains 14 residues. J was trimmed by 7 bases and V by 5 bases; bases with no gene match: 4. Germline CDR1 SGHTA, CDR2 FQGNSA.

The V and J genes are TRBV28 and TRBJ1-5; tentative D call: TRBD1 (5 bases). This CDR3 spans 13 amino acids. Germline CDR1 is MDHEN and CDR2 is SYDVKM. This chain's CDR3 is CAGSGPRNQPQHF. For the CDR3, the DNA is TGTGCTGGATCAGGGCCGAGAAATCAGCCCCAGCATTTT.

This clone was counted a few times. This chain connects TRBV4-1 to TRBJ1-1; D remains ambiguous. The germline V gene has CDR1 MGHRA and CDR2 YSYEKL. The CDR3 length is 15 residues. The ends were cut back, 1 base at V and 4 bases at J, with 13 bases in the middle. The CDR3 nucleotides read TGCGCCAGCAGCCAAGGGAGGTCCTTAGGCACTGAAGCTTTCTTT. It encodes CASSQGRSLGTEAFF.

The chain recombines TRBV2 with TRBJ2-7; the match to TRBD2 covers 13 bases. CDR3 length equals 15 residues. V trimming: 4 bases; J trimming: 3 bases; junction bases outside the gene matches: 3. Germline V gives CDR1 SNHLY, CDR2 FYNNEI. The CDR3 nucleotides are TGTGCCAGCAGTGGGACTAGCGGGGGAATCTACGAGCAGTACGTC. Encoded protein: CASSGTSGGIYEQYV.

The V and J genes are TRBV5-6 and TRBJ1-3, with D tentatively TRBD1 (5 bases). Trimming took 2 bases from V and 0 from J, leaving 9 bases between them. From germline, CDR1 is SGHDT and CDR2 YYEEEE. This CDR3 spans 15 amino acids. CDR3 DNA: TGTGCCAGCAGCTTCCTCAGGGTCTCTGGAAACACCATATATTTT. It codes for CASSFLRVSGNTIYF.

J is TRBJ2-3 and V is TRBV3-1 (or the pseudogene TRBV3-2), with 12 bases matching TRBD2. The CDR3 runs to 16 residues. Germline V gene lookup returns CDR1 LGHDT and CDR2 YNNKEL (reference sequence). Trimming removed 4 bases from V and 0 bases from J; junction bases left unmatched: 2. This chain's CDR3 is CASSLGTSGSTDTQYF. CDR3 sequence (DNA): TGTGCCAGCAGCCTCGGGACTAGCGGGAGCACAGATACGCAGTATTTT.

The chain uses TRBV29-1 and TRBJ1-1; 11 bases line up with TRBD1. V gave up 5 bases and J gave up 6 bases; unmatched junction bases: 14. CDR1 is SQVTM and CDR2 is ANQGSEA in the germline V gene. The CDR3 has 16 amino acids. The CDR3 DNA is TGCAGCGTTCGACCGGGACAGGGGGTTAGATTGGCTGAAGCTTTCTTT. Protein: CSVRPGQGVRLAEAFF.

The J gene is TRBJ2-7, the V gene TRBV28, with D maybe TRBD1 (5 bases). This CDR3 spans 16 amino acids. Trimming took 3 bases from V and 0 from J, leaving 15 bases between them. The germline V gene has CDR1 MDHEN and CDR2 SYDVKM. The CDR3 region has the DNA TGTGCCAGCAGTTTCCCAACAGGTACGAGCTCCTACGAGCAGTACTTC. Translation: CASSFPTGTSSYEQYF.

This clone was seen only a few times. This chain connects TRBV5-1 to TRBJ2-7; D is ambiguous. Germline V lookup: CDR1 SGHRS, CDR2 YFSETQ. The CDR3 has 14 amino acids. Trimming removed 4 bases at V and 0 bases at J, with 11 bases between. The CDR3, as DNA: TGCGCCAGCAGCCGTTTGAGGTCCTCCTACGAGCAGTACTTC. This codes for CASSRLRSSYEQYF.

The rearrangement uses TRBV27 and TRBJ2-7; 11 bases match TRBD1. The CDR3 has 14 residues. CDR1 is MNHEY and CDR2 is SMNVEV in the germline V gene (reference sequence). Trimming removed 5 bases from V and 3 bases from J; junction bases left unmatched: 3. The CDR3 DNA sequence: TGTGCCAGCAGTCCAGGGACAGGGGGCTACGAGCAGTACTTC. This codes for CASSPGTGGYEQYF.

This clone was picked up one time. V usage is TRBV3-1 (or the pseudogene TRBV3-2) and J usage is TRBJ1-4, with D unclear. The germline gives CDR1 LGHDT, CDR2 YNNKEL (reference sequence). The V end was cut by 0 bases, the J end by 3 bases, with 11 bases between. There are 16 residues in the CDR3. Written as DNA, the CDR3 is TGTGCCAGCAGCCAAGATAGAGGGCTGTCTAATGAAAAACTGTTTTTT. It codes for CASSQDRGLSNEKLFF.

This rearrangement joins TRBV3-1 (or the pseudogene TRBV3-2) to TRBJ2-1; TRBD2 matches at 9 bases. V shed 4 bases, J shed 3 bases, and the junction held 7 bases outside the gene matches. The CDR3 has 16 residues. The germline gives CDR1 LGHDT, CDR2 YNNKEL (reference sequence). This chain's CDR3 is CASSPSAGGNYNEQFF. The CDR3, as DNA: TGTGCCAGCAGCCCTTCCGCGGGGGGGAACTACAATGAGCAGTTCTTC.

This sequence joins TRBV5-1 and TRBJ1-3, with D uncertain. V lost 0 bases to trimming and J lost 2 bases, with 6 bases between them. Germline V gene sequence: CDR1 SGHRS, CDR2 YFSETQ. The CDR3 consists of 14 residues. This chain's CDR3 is CASSLDSAGNTIYF. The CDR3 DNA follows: TGCGCCAGCAGCTTGGACAGTGCTGGAAACACCATATATTTT.